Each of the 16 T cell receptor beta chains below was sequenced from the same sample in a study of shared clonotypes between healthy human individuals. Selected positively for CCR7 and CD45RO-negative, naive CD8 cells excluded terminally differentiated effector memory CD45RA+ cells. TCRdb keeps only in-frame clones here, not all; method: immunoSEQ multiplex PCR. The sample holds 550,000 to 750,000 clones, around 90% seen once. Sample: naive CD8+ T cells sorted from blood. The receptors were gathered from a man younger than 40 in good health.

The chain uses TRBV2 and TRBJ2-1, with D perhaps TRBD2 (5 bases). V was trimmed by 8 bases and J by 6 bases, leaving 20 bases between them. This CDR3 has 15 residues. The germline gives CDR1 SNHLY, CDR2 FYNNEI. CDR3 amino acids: CASGGVLVLGNEQFF. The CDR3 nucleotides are TGTGCCAGCGGAGGTGTACTAGTACTGGGCAATGAGCAGTTCTTC.

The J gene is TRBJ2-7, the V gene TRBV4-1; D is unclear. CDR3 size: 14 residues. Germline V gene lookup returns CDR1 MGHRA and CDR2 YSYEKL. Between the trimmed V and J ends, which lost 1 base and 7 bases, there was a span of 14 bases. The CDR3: CASSQVRLGDEQYF. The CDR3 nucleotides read TGCGCCAGCAGCCAAGTTCGGCTAGGAGATGAGCAGTACTTC.

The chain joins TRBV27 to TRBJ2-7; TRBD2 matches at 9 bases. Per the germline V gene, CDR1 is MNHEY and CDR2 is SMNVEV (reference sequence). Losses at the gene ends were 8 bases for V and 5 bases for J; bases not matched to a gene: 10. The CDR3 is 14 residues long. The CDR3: CASGSLAGVDEQYF. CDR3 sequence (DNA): TGTGCCAGCGGCTCATTAGCGGGAGTGGACGAGCAGTACTTC.

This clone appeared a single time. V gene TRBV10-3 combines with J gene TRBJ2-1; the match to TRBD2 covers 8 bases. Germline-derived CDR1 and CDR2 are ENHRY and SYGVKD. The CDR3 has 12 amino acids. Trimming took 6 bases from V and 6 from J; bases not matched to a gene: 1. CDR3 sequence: CAISGTSNEQFF. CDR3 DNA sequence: TGTGCCATCAGCGGGACTAGCAATGAGCAGTTCTTC.

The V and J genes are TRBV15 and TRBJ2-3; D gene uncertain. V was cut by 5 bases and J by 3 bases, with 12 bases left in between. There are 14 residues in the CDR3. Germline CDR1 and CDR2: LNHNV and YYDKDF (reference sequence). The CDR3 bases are TGTGCCACCAGCCTTCGGACCGCAACAGATACGCAGTATTTT. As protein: CATSLRTATDTQYF.

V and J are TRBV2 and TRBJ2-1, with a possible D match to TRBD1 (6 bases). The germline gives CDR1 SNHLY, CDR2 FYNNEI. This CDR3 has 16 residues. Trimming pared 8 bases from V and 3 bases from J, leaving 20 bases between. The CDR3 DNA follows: TGTGCCAGCCGACTTACGACGGACAGTAACTACAATGAGCAGTTCTTC. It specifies CASRLTTDSNYNEQFF.

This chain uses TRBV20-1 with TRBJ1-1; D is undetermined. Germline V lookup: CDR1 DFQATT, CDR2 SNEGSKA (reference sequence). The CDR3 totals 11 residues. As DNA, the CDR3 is TGCGGCCGTAGGATGAACACTGAAGCTTTCTTT. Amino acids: CGRRMNTEAFF.

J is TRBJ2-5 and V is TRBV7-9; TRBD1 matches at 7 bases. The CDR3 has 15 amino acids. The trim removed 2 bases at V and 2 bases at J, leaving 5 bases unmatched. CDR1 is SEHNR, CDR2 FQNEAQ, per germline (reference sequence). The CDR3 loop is CASSLPGTAQETQYF. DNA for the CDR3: TGTGCCAGCAGCTTACCTGGGACAGCTCAAGAGACCCAGTACTTC.

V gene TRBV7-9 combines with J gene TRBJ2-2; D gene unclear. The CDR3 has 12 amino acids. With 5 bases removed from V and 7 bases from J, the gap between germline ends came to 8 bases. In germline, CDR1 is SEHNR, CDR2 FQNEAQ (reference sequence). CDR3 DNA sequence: TGTGCCAGCAGCCCTCAGAGCGGGGAGCTGTTTTTT. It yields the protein CASSPQSGELFF.

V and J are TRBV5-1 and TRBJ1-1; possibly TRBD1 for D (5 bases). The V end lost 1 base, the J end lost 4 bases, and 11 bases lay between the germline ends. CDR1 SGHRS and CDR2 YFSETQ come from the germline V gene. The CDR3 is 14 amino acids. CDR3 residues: CASSLSPGGTEAFF. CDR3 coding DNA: TGCGCCAGCAGCTTGAGCCCTGGGGGCACTGAAGCTTTCTTT. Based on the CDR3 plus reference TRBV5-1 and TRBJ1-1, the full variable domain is KAGVTQTPRYLIKTRGQQVTLSCSPISGHRSVSWYQQTPGQGLQFLFEYFSETQRNKGNFPGRFSGRQFSNSRSEMNVSTLELGDSALYLCASSLSPGGTEAFFGQGTRLTVV.

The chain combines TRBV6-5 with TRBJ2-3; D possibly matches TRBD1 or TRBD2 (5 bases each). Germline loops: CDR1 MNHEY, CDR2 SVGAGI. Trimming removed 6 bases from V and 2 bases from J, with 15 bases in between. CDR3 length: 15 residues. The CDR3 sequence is CASSLGVSNTDTQYF. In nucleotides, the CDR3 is TGTGCCAGCAGCCTGGGGGTTAGCAACACAGATACGCAGTATTTT.

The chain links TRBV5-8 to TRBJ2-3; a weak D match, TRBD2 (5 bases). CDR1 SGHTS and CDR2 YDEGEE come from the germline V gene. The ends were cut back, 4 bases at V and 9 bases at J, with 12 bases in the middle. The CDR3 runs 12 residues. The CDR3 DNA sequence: TGTGCCAGCAGCAGAACCGGGAACACGCAGTATTTT. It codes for CASSRTGNTQYF.

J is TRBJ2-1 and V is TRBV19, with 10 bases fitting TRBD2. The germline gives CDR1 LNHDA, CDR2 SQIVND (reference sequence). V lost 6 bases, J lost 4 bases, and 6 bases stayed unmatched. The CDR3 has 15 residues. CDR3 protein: CASREREGLYNEQFF. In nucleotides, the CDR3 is TGTGCCAGTAGGGAGCGGGAGGGCCTTTACAATGAGCAGTTCTTC.

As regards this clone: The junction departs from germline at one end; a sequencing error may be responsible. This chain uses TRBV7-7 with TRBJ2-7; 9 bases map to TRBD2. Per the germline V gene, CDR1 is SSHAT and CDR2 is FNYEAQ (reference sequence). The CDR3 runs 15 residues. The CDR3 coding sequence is TGTGCTAGCAGCCTAGAGGCTAGCGGGACCTACGAGCAGTACTTC. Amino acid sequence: CASSLEASGTYEQYF.

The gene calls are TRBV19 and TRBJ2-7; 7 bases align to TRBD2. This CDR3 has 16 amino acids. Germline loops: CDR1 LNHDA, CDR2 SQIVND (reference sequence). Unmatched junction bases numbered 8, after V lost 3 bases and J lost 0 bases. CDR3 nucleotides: TGTGCCAGTAGTATGAGGGGCGGGAGCGGCTCCTACGAGCAGTACTTC. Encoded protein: CASSMRGGSGSYEQYF.

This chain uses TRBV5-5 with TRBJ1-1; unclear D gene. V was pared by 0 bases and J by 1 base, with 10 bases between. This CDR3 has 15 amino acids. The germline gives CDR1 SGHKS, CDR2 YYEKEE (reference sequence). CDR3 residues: CASSLDLGKNTEAFF. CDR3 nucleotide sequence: TGTGCCAGCAGCTTGGATCTAGGGAAGAACACTGAAGCTTTCTTT.